The next 25 T cell receptor beta chains were all read from a single sample in a study of cytomegalovirus exposure and HLA in healthy donors. The table came from immunoSEQ multiplex PCR; TCRdb's copy has only in-frame clones and leaves some out. There are 260,000 or so clones in the sample; roughly 87% occur only once, and around 3.1% lies in the top ten. Sequencing was performed on PBMCs. All receptors derive from a woman in her twenties or thirties in good health and CMV-seronegative.

The rearrangement uses TRBV5-1 and TRBJ2-7, with TRBD2 matching 11 bases. Germline V gene sequence: CDR1 SGHRS, CDR2 YFSETQ. Unmatched junction bases numbered 7, after V lost 0 bases and J lost 2 bases. This CDR3 comprises 17 residues. CDR3: CASSLGETSGITYEQYF. In nucleotides, the CDR3 is TGCGCCAGCAGCTTGGGGGAGACTAGCGGGATAACCTACGAGCAGTACTTC.

This chain links TRBV4-2 with TRBJ2-2; 7 bases are shared with TRBD2. Trimming took 4 bases from V and 7 from J; bases not matched to a gene: 12. Germline loops: CDR1 LGHNA, CDR2 YNFKEQ. CDR3 length: 16 amino acids. In DNA form, the CDR3 reads TGTGCCAGCAGCCGGGGGGGTATACAGGTCAGCGGGGAGCTGTTTTTT. Amino acids: CASSRGGIQVSGELFF.

The V call is TRBV27, the J call TRBJ2-1; D is uncertain. V dropped 8 bases and J dropped 5 bases, with 7 bases sitting between them. CDR1 and CDR2 (germline): MNHEY, SMNVEV (reference sequence). The CDR3 has 11 residues. The CDR3: CASVGNNEQFF. The DNA of the CDR3 is TGTGCCAGCGTAGGTAACAATGAGCAGTTCTTC.

The chain carries TRBV11-2 and TRBJ2-7; D may be TRBD2 (6 bases). The germline V gene has CDR1 SGHAT and CDR2 FQNNGV. The V end lost 7 bases, the J end lost 7 bases, and 14 bases lay between the germline ends. This CDR3 is 12 amino acids long. This CDR3 reads CASTESAGEQYF. The CDR3 nucleotides are TGTGCCAGCACCGAGTCCGCGGGGGAGCAGTACTTC.

This clone was recorded once. The rearrangement uses TRBV7-2 and TRBJ2-1; 11 positions match TRBD1. This CDR3 has 15 residues. V shed 1 base and J 8 bases; nucleotides not matched to a gene: 4. CDR1 is SGHTA, CDR2 FQGNSA, per germline. The DNA of the CDR3 is TGTGCCAGCAGCTTAGGGACAGGGGGCATTGATGAGCAGTTCTTC. Protein product: CASSLGTGGIDEQFF.

J is TRBJ2-7 and V is TRBV4-3; tentatively, D is TRBD2 (5 bases). This CDR3 is built from 18 residues. V lost 1 base, J lost 2 bases, and 21 bases lay in between. Germline V gene sequence: CDR1 LGHNA, CDR2 YSLEER. The CDR3 is CASSQGLSTWELTYEQYF. For the CDR3, the DNA is TGCGCCAGCAGCCAAGGCCTCTCTACGTGGGAGCTTACCTACGAGCAGTACTTC.

The chain couples TRBV7-9 to TRBJ2-7; D remains ambiguous. Germline-derived CDR1 and CDR2 are SEHNR and FQNEAQ (reference sequence). V gave up 3 bases and J gave up 7 bases, with 4 bases separating them. This CDR3 is 10 amino acids long. CDR3 coding DNA: TGTGCCAGCAGCTTCCCGGAGCAGTACTTC. This sequence encodes CASSFPEQYF.

Turning to this clone: The junction shows a germline mismatch at one end, possibly a read error. The chain carries TRBV7-2 and TRBJ2-1; TRBD2 agrees at 11 bases. The germline V gene encodes CDR1 SGHTA and CDR2 FQGNSA. This CDR3 comprises 15 residues. DNA of the CDR3: TGTGCCAGCAGCCTAGCGGGAGGAACCTACAATGAGCAGTTCTTC. Its translation: CASSLAGGTYNEQFF.

J is TRBJ2-5 and V is TRBV5-1; 14 bases agree with TRBD2. Looked up from germline, CDR1 is SGHRS and CDR2 is YFSETQ. The CDR3 has 18 residues. Trimming cost V 3 bases and J 2 bases; bases outside gene matches: 9. As DNA, the CDR3 is TGCGCCAGCAGCTCCCGTGGGACTAGCGGGAGAAGGCAAGAGACCCAGTACTTC. Translating gives CASSSRGTSGRRQETQYF.

The chain combines TRBV29-1 with TRBJ2-5; 8 bases agree with TRBD1. This CDR3 has 13 amino acids. J lost 3 bases, V lost 3 bases, and 3 bases had no gene match. Germline lookup yields CDR1 SQVTM and CDR2 ANQGSEA. DNA for the CDR3: TGCAGCGTTGACCAGACAGGGGAAGAGACCCAGTACTTC. Protein product: CSVDQTGEETQYF. Drawing the rest from reference TRBV29-1 and TRBJ2-5, the complete variable domain is SAVISQKPSRDICQRGTSLTIQCQVDSQVTMMFWYRQQPGQSLTLIATANQGSEATYESGFVIDKFPISRPNLTFSTLTVSNMSPEDSSIYLCSVDQTGEETQYFGPGTRLLVL.

This clone occurred once. V gene TRBV5-4 combines with J gene TRBJ2-2, with TRBD1 matching 8 bases. The CDR3 covers 15 residues. Germline CDR1 and CDR2: SGHNT and YYREEE (reference sequence). Trimming cost V 4 bases and J 5 bases; bases outside gene matches: 7. CDR3 nucleotide sequence: TGTGCCAGCAGCCCGAGGACAGGGTTGACCGGGGAGCTGTTTTTT. It encodes CASSPRTGLTGELFF. The variable domain in full, completed from reference TRBV5-4 and TRBJ2-2, reads ETGVTQSPTHLIKTRGQQVTLRCSSQSGHNTVSWYQQALGQGPQFIFQYYREEENGRGNFPPRFSGLQFPNYSSELNVNALELDDSALYLCASSPRTGLTGELFFGEGSRLTVL.

CDR3 sequence (DNA): TGTGCCAGCAGCCGGGACAGCAATCAGCCCCAGCATTTT. It encodes CASSRDSNQPQHF. The chain joins TRBV28 to TRBJ1-5; maybe TRBD1 (5 bases). CDR3 size: 13 residues. Germline V gene data show CDR1 as MDHEN and CDR2 as SYDVKM. With 6 bases removed from V and 1 base from J, the gap between germline ends came to 7 bases.

The chain joins TRBV28 to TRBJ1-5, with 7 bases aligning to TRBD1. Germline assignment: CDR1 MDHEN and CDR2 SYDVKM. V dropped 10 bases and J dropped 0; count of bases not matched to a gene: 9. CDR3 length: 15 amino acids. Here the CDR3 reads CATKGQTYSNQPQHF. The CDR3, as DNA: TGTGCCACCAAGGGACAGACTTATAGCAATCAGCCCCAGCATTTT.

The chain carries TRBV18 and TRBJ1-2; tentatively, D is TRBD1 (5 bases). This CDR3 region has 15 residues. Looked up from germline, CDR1 is KGHSH and CDR2 is LQKENI. The germline V and J ends were trimmed by 0 bases and 7 bases, with 15 bases remaining between them. The CDR3 reads CASSPPPGPVGGYTF. The DNA for the CDR3 is TGTGCCAGCTCACCACCGCCGGGGCCGGTCGGTGGCTACACCTTC.

The chain recombines TRBV19 with TRBJ2-1; TRBD1 or TRBD2 may be the D gene (5 bases each). V lost 3 bases to trimming and J lost 0 bases, with 15 bases between them. The CDR3 consists of 17 residues. CDR1 is LNHDA, CDR2 SQIVND, per germline (reference sequence). The CDR3 here is CASSIFGGEFSYNEQFF. The CDR3 nucleotides read TGTGCCAGTAGTATCTTTGGGGGAGAGTTCTCCTACAATGAGCAGTTCTTC.

The chain uses TRBV29-1 and TRBJ2-2; D is possibly TRBD1 or TRBD2 (5 bases each). V gave up 6 bases and J gave up 1 base, with 15 bases separating them. Per the germline V gene, CDR1 is SQVTM and CDR2 is ANQGSEA. The CDR3 runs 15 residues. The CDR3 DNA follows: TGCAGCGTCGGGACCGGTTCTCGGAACACCGGGGAGCTGTTTTTT. Translating gives CSVGTGSRNTGELFF.

The chain combines TRBV4-3 with TRBJ2-7; 8 nucleotides match TRBD2. This CDR3 contains 17 residues. Unmatched junction bases numbered 9, after V lost 0 bases and J lost 2 bases. Germline-derived CDR1 and CDR2 are LGHNA and YSLEER. The CDR3 sequence: CASSQESGLAGPYEQYF. The CDR3 region has the DNA TGCGCCAGCAGCCAAGAAAGTGGGCTAGCGGGCCCCTACGAGCAGTACTTC.

This clone was observed a few times. The chain has TRBV2 and TRBJ2-1; 9 nucleotides line up with TRBD2. Germline assignment: CDR1 SNHLY and CDR2 FYNNEI. There are 13 residues in the CDR3. V trimming: 4 bases; J trimming: 6 bases; junction bases outside the gene matches: 1. CDR3 protein: CASSGGRANEQFF. The CDR3 coding sequence is TGTGCCAGCAGTGGCGGGAGGGCCAATGAGCAGTTCTTC.

The chain is built from TRBV5-1 and TRBJ2-1; TRBD2 matches 10 bases. The CDR3 length is 16 residues. The germline V gene has CDR1 SGHRS and CDR2 YFSETQ. V was clipped by 2 bases and J by 8 bases; unmatched bases: 10. The CDR3 DNA sequence: TGCGCCAGCAGCTTCCTCCCTAGCGGGAGATTCGATGAGCAGTTCTTC. Amino acids: CASSFLPSGRFDEQFF.

The chain has TRBV9 and TRBJ2-1, with TRBD2 matching over 12 bases. Trimming removed 0 bases from V and 8 bases from J; junction bases left unmatched: 9. This CDR3 has 17 residues. Germline-derived CDR1 and CDR2 are SGDLS and YYNGEE. CDR3 in DNA: TGTGCCAGCAGCGTAGTCGCGACTAGCGGGAGTACTTATGAGCAGTTCTTC. This sequence encodes CASSVVATSGSTYEQFF.

The chain carries TRBV2 and TRBJ2-5, with D perhaps matching TRBD1 (6 bases). Germline-derived CDR1 and CDR2 are SNHLY and FYNNEI. V lost 8 bases and J lost 2, with 18 bases in between. The CDR3 runs to 15 residues. The CDR3 spells CASGRTGLLQETQYF. Written as DNA, the CDR3 is TGTGCCAGCGGCCGAACAGGGCTCTTACAAGAGACCCAGTACTTC.

The chain uses TRBV27 and TRBJ1-4; D is unresolved. The CDR3 is 15 residues long. The ends were cut back, 0 bases at V and 3 bases at J, with 8 bases in the middle. Germline CDR1 MNHEY, CDR2 SMNVEV (reference sequence). CDR3 in DNA: TGTGCCAGCAGTTTATCCAGAGCCTCTAATGAAAAACTGTTTTTT. Translating it yields CASSLSRASNEKLFF.

The chain carries TRBV29-1 and TRBJ1-2; no firm D call. V was pared by 4 bases and J by 6 bases, with 12 bases between. CDR1 and CDR2 (germline): SQVTM, ANQGSEA. This CDR3 has 12 amino acids. This CDR3 is CSVVVQLDGYTF. CDR3 coding DNA: TGCAGCGTTGTTGTACAGTTGGATGGCTACACCTTC.

The chain uses TRBV6-1 and TRBJ1-1; perhaps TRBD1 as D (6 bases). Germline loops: CDR1 MNHNS, CDR2 SASEGT. Trimming pared 5 bases from V and 3 bases from J, leaving 16 bases between. The CDR3 is made up of 15 amino acids. The CDR3, as DNA: TGTGCCAGCAGTCTGGTTAAGGGGGTTTACACTGAAGCTTTCTTT. Its translation is CASSLVKGVYTEAFF.

This chain connects TRBV2 to TRBJ1-2, with a possible D match to TRBD1 (5 bases). V was cut by 10 bases and J by 4 bases, with 25 bases left in between. Per the germline V gene, CDR1 is SNHLY and CDR2 is FYNNEI. There are 16 residues in the CDR3. DNA for the CDR3: TGTGCCACCACCATTCTCCGTGGGGGGGGATCCTATGGCTACACCTTC. It specifies CATTILRGGGSYGYTF.